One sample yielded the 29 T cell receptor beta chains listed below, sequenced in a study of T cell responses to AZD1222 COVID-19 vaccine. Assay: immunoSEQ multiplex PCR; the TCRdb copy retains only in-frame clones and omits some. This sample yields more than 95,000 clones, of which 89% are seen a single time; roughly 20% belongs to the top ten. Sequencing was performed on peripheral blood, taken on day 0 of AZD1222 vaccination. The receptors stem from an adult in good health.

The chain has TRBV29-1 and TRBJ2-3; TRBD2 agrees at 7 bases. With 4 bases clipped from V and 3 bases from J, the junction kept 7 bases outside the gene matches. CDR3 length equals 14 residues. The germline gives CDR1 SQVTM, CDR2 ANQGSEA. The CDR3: CSVVISGATDTQYF. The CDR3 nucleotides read TGCAGCGTTGTCATCAGCGGGGCTACAGATACGCAGTATTTT.

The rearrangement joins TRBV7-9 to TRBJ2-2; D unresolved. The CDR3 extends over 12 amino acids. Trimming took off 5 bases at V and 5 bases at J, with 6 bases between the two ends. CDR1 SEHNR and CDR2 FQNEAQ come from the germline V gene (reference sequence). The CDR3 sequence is CASSLETGELFF. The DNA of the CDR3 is TGTGCCAGCAGCCTGGAGACCGGGGAGCTGTTTTTT.

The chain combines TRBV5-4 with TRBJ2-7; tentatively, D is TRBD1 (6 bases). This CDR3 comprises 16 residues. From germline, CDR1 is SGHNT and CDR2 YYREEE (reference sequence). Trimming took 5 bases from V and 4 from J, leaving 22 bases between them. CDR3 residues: CASRRGQPSGVYEQYF. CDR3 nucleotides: TGTGCCAGCAGGCGTGGACAGCCGTCTGGGGTGTACGAGCAGTACTTC. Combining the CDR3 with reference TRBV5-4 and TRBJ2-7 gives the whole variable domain ETGVTQSPTHLIKTRGQQVTLRCSSQSGHNTVSWYQQALGQGPQFIFQYYREEENGRGNFPPRFSGLQFPNYSSELNVNALELDDSALYLCASRRGQPSGVYEQYFGPGTRLTVT.

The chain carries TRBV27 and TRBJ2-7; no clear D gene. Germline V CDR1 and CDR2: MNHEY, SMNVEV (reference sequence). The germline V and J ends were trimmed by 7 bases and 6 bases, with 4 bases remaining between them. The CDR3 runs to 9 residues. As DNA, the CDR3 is TGTGCCAGCATATCCGAGCAGTACTTC. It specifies CASISEQYF.

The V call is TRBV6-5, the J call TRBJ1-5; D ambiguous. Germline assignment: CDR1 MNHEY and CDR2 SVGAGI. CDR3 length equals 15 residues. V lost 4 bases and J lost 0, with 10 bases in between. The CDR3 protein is CASSSTVNSNQPQHF. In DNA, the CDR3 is TGTGCCAGCAGTTCCACAGTCAATAGCAATCAGCCCCAGCATTTT.

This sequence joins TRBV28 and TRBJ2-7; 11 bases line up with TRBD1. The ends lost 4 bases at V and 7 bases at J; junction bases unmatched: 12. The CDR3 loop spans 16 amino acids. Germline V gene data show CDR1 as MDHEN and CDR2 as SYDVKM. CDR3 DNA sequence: TGTGCCAGCAGTTCGCCCCAAAGGACAGGGGGCGAGGAGCAGTACTTC. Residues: CASSSPQRTGGEEQYF.

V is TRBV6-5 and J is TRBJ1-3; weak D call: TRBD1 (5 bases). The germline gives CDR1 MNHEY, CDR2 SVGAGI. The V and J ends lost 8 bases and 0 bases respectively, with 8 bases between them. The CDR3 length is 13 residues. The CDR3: CASVGGSGNTIYF. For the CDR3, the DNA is TGTGCCAGCGTTGGGGGCTCTGGAAACACCATATATTTT.

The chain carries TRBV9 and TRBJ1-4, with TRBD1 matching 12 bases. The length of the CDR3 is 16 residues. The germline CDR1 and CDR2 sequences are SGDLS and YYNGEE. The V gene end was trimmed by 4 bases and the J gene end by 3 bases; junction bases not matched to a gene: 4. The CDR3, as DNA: TGTGCCAGCAGCACCGGGGACAGGGGGCCTAATGAAAAACTGTTTTTT. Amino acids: CASSTGDRGPNEKLFF.

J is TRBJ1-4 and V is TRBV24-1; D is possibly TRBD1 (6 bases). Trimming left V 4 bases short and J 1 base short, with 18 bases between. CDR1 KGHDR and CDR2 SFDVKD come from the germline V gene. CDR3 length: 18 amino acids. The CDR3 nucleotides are TGTGCCACCAGTGACCCCTTGATAAGAGGGGGAACTAATGAAAAACTGTTTTTT. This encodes CATSDPLIRGGTNEKLFF.

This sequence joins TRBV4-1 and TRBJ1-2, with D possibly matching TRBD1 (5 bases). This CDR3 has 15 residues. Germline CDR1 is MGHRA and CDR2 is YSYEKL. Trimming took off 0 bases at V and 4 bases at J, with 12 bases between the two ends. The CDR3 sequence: CASSQDYRDRYGYTF. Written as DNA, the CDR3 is TGCGCCAGCAGCCAAGATTATAGGGACCGCTATGGCTACACCTTC.

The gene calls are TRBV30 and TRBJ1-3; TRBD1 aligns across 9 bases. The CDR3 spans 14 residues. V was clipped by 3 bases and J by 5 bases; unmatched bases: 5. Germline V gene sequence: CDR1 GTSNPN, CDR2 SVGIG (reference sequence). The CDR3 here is CAWSWGTGRNTIYF. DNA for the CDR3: TGTGCCTGGAGCTGGGGGACAGGGAGAAACACCATATATTTT.

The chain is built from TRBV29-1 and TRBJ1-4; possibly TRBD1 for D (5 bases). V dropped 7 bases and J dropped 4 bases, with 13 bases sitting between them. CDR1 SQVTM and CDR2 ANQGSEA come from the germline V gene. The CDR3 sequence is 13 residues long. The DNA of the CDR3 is TGCAGCGCCGGGGACGGAGATAATGAAAAACTGTTTTTT. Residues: CSAGDGDNEKLFF.

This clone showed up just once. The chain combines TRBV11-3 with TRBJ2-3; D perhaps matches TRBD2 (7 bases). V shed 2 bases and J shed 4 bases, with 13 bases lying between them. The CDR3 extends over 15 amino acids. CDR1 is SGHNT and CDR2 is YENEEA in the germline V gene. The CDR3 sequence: CASSLRRGGADTQYF. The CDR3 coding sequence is TGTGCCAGCAGCTTACGTAGGGGGGGGGCAGATACGCAGTATTTT.

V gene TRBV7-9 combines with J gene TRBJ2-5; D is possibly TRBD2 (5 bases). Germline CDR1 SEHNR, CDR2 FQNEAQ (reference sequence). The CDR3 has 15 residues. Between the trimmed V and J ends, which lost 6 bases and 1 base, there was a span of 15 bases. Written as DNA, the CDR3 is TGTGCCAGCAGTCCAAGCACGGGGTCCCAAGAGACCCAGTACTTC. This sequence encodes CASSPSTGSQETQYF.

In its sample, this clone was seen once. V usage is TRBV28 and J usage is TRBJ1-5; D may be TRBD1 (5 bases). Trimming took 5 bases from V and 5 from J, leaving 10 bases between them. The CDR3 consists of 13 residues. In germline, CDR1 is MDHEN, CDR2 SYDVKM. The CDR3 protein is CASSPAGDQPQHF. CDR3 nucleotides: TGTGCCAGCAGTCCTGCGGGGGATCAGCCCCAGCATTTT.

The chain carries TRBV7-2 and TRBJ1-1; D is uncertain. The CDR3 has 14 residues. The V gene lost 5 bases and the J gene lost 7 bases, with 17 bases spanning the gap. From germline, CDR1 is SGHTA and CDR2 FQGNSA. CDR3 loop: CASSPQVGQFEAFF. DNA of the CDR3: TGTGCCAGCAGCCCCCAGGTTGGGCAGTTTGAAGCTTTCTTT.

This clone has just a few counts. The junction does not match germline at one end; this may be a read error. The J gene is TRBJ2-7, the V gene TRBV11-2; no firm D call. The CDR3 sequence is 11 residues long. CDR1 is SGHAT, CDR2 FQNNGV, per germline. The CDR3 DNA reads TGTGCCAGCACCTTAGATGGGGTGAAGTACTTC. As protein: CASTLDGVKYF.

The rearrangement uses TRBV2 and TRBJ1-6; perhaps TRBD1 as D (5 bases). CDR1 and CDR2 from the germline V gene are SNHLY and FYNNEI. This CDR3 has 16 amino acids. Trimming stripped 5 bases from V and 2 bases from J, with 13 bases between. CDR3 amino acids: CASSLYQGTYNSPLHF. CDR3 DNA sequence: TGTGCCAGCAGTCTATACCAGGGAACCTATAATTCACCCCTCCACTTT.

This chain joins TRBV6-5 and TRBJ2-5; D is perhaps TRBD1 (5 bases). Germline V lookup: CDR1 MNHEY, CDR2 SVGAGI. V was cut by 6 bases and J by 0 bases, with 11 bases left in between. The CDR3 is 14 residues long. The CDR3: CASRWGRNQETQYF. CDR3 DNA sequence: TGTGCCAGCAGGTGGGGCCGAAACCAAGAGACCCAGTACTTC.

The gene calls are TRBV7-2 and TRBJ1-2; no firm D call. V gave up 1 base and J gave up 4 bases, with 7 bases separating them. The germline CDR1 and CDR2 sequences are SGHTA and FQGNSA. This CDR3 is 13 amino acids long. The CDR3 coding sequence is TGTGCCAGCAGCTTAGTAGAGTTCTATGGCTACACCTTC. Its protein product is CASSLVEFYGYTF.

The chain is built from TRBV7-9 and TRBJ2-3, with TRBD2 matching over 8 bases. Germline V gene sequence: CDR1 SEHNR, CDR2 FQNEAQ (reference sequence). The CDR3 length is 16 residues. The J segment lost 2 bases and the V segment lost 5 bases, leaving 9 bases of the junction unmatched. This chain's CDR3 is CASSATSGGNTDTQYF. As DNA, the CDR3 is TGTGCCAGCAGCGCAACATCGGGGGGGAACACAGATACGCAGTATTTT.

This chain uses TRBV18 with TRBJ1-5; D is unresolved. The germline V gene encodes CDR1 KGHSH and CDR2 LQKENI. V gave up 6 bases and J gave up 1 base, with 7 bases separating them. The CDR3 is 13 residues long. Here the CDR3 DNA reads TGTGCCAGCTCGCTGGACAGCAATCAGCCCCAGCATTTT. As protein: CASSLDSNQPQHF.

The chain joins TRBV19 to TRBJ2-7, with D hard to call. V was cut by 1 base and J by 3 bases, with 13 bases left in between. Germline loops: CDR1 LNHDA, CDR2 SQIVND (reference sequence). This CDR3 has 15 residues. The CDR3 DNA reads TGTGCCAGTAGTATAGGGGGTCGCCGAGTCTACGAGCAGTACTTC. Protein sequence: CASSIGGRRVYEQYF.

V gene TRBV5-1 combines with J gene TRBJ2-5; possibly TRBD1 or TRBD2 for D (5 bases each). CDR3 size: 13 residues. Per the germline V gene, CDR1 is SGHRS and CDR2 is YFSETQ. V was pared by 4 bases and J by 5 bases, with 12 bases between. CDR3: CASSVGARETQYF. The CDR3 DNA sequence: TGCGCCAGCAGCGTCGGGGCTAGGGAGACCCAGTACTTC.

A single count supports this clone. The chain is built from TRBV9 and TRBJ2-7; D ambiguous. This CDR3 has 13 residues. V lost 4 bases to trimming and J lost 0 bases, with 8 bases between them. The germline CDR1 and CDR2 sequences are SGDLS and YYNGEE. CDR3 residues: CASSFGSSYEQYF. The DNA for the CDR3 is TGTGCCAGCAGCTTCGGAAGCTCCTACGAGCAGTACTTC. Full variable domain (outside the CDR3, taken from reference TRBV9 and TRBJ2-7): DSGVTQTPKHLITATGQRVTLRCSPRSGDLSVYWYQQSLDQGLQFLIQYYNGEERAKGNILERFSAQQFPDLHSELNLSSLELGDSALYFCASSFGSSYEQYFGPGTRLTVT.

The CDR3 DNA reads as TGTGCCAGCAGCGCAACGGGACAGGGGCACTACGAGCAGTACTTC. Protein: CASSATGQGHYEQYF. The J gene is TRBJ2-7, the V gene TRBV9; 10 bases are a match to TRBD1. Germline loops: CDR1 SGDLS, CDR2 YYNGEE. CDR3 length equals 15 residues. With V trimmed by 3 bases and J by 3 bases, 6 bases remained unmatched.

The CDR3 DNA sequence: TGCGCCAGCAGCTTGGCGACAGATGTTCGGGTCTATGGCTACACCTTC. Translated: CASSLATDVRVYGYTF. The chain couples TRBV5-1 to TRBJ1-2; D perhaps matches TRBD1 (5 bases). V was shortened by 0 bases and J by 4 bases, with 16 bases between the two germline ends. This CDR3 has 16 residues. The germline gives CDR1 SGHRS, CDR2 YFSETQ. The full variable domain, with the rest looked up from reference TRBV5-1 and TRBJ1-2, is KAGVTQTPRYLIKTRGQQVTLSCSPISGHRSVSWYQQTPGQGLQFLFEYFSETQRNKGNFPGRFSGRQFSNSRSEMNVSTLELGDSALYLCASSLATDVRVYGYTFGSGTRLTVV.

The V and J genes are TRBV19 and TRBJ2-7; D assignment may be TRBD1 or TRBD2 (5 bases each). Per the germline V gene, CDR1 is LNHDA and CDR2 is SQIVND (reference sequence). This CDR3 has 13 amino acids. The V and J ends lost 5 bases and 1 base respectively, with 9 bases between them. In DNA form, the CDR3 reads TGTGCCAGTAGTTCCAGGGAGTCCTACGAGCAGTACTTC. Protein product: CASSSRESYEQYF.

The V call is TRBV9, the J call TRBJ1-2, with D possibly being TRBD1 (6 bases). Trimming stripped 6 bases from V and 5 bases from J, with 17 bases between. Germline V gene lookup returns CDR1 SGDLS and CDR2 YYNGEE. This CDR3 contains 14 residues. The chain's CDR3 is CASTPGQRPYGYTF. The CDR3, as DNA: TGTGCCAGCACCCCTGGACAGCGCCCATATGGCTACACCTTC.